These 27 T cell receptor beta chains were all obtained from the same sample, sequenced in a study of post-analysis software for immune sequencing data. Study observations and caveats: Roughly five TRBV segments appeared more often in patients than in controls, and TRBV5-6, TRBV5-1 and TRBV20-1 were among these.

Sequencing libraries made from TCR beta cDNA carried unique molecular identifiers. Each CDR3 protein is one row after TCRdb ran MiXCR on the PCR reads. The table shows 170,000 or so distinct CDR3 sequences, with roughly 31% occurring only once. Antigens for these TCRs are unknown. Input material: blood. The receptors come from a girl between 5 and 17 years old with multiple sclerosis.

This clonotype turned up a few times. CDR3 DNA: TGTGCCAGCTCACTAACGGCAGGCATGAACACTGAAGCTTTCTTT. Translated: CASSLTAGMNTEAFF. V is TRBV18 and J is TRBJ1-1, with no clear D. The CDR3 runs 15 residues. Deletions cut 4 bases from V and 0 bases from J, with 12 bases between. Germline CDR1 KGHSH, CDR2 LQKENI.

This clonotype was observed at least ten times. The V and J genes are TRBV29-1 and TRBJ1-1; no reliable D call. This CDR3 is built from 12 residues. Trimming took off 3 bases at V and 8 bases at J, with 13 bases between the two ends. Germline values: CDR1 SQVTM, CDR2 ANQGSEA. The CDR3 DNA is TGCAGCGTTGATCCCCTGGCCCTCGAAGCTTTCTTT. Encoded protein: CSVDPLALEAFF.

A note on this clonotype: A junction end diverges from the germline sequence, so it may reflect a read error. This sequence joins TRBV7-2 and TRBJ1-6; unclear D gene. The CDR3 length is 18 residues. Germline values: CDR1 SGHTA, CDR2 FQGNSA. CDR3 protein: CASSLVSGGSSYNSPPHF. The CDR3 nucleotides are TGCGCCAGCAGCTTAGTCTCAGGTGGAAGCTCCTATAATTCACCCCCCCACTTT. Variable domain in full (rest from reference TRBV7-2 and TRBJ1-6): GAGVSQSPSNKVTEKGKDVELRCDPISGHTALYWYRQSLGQGLEFLIYFQGNSAPDKSGLPSDRFSAERTGGSVSTLTIQRTQQEDSAVYLCASSLVSGGSSYNSPPHFGNGTRLTVT.

This clonotype has at least ten counts. The J gene is TRBJ2-1, the V gene TRBV20-1; D is unclear. Trimming cost V 5 bases and J 0 bases, with 14 bases left between them. This CDR3 is built from 15 residues. Per the germline V gene, CDR1 is DFQATT and CDR2 is SNEGSKA (reference sequence). The DNA for the CDR3 is TGCAGTGCTCTAAGGGCGGCTAGCTCCTACAATGAGCAGTTCTTC. It specifies CSALRAASSYNEQFF.

This clonotype was recorded many times. The chain employs TRBV12-3 or TRBV12-4 and TRBJ2-1; weak D call: TRBD2 (6 bases). The CDR3 is 14 residues long. V lost 5 bases, J lost 1 base, and 9 bases lay in between. CDR3 nucleotides: TGTGCCAGCAGTCCGGGAGTTTCCTACAATGAGCAGTTCTTC. This translates into CASSPGVSYNEQFF.

About this clonotype itself: A much larger clone is a single base away; this may be a read error. This sequence joins TRBV27 and TRBJ2-7; the match to TRBD2 covers 7 bases. CDR3 size: 15 residues. The V gene end was trimmed by 3 bases and the J gene end by 0 bases; junction bases not matched to a gene: 5. The germline V gene encodes CDR1 MNHEY and CDR2 SMNVEV (reference sequence). As DNA, the CDR3 is TGTGCCAGCAGTTTCATAACGGGAGGCTCCTACGAGCAGTACTTC. It specifies CASSFITGGSYEQYF.

The genes are TRBV29-1 and TRBJ2-3; TRBD2 matches at 7 bases. This CDR3 comprises 12 residues. Germline assignment: CDR1 SQVTM and CDR2 ANQGSEA. V lost 4 bases, J lost 5 bases, and 3 bases stayed unmatched. For the CDR3, the DNA is TGCAGCGTTGCCTGGGGGGGAGATACGCAGTATTTT. It yields the protein CSVAWGGDTQYF.

The V and J genes are TRBV3-1 and TRBJ1-2; no reliable D call. The CDR3 runs to 15 residues. Trimming left V 0 bases short and J 8 bases short, with 16 bases between. Germline lookup yields CDR1 LGHDT and CDR2 YNNKEL (reference sequence). DNA for the CDR3: TGTGCCAGCAGCCAAGAGGGCCAGGTCAGAGGGGGCTACACCTTC. Translated, it gives CASSQEGQVRGGYTF.

The chain combines TRBV7-2 with TRBJ2-3; 8 positions agree with TRBD2. This CDR3 has 16 residues. Germline loops: CDR1 SGHTA, CDR2 FQGNSA. V trimming: 1 base; J trimming: 1 base; junction bases outside the gene matches: 4. As DNA, the CDR3 is TGTGCCAGCAGCTTAGACTTGCGGGGGGGCACAGATACGCAGTATTTT. It specifies CASSLDLRGGTDTQYF.

A remark on this clonotype: Just one base apart from a much larger clone, this may be a read error. The chain is built from TRBV6-6 and TRBJ2-1; D is perhaps TRBD1 or TRBD2 (6 bases each). The CDR3 contains 14 residues. Looked up from germline, CDR1 is MNHNY and CDR2 is SVGAGI (reference sequence). Trimming shortened V by 7 bases and J by 6 bases, and 16 bases separated the two germline ends. The CDR3 region has the DNA TGTGCCAGCACCCCGGGGGCCCTATGCAATGAGCAGTTCTTC. Its protein is CASTPGALCNEQFF.

This clonotype has a handful of counts. The chain carries TRBV28 and TRBJ2-5, with D perhaps TRBD1 or TRBD2 (6 bases each). V lost 0 bases and J lost 11, with 16 bases in between. CDR1 is MDHEN, CDR2 SYDVKM, per germline. This CDR3 is 14 amino acids long. CDR3 residues: CASSLWGGSGEQYF. CDR3 nucleotides: TGTGCCAGCAGTTTATGGGGGGGCTCGGGAGAGCAGTACTTC.

This clonotype turned up a few times. The chain employs TRBV25-1 and TRBJ2-5; D is perhaps TRBD1 or TRBD2 (5 bases each). Germline CDR1 reads MGHDK; CDR2 reads SYGVNS. Trimming pared 2 bases from V and 4 bases from J, leaving 17 bases between. CDR3 length: 16 residues. The CDR3 region is CASSESSGAVRETQYF. DNA for the CDR3: TGTGCCAGCAGTGAAAGTTCCGGGGCTGTTCGAGAGACCCAGTACTTC.

This clonotype was detected a few times. The chain combines TRBV12-3 or TRBV12-4 with TRBJ1-6, with TRBD1 matching over 7 bases. J gave up 10 bases and V 5 bases, and 5 bases lay outside the gene matches. The CDR3 spans 13 residues. This CDR3 reads CASSMTGRSPLHF. For the CDR3, the DNA is TGTGCCAGCAGTATGACAGGGAGGTCACCCCTCCACTTT.

This clonotype was found a few times. This rearrangement joins TRBV28 to TRBJ1-6; 7 positions match TRBD1. The V gene's germline CDR1 is MDHEN and CDR2 SYDVKM. V shed 0 bases, J shed 7 bases, and the junction held 3 bases outside the gene matches. CDR3 length equals 15 residues. DNA for the CDR3: TGTGCCAGCAGTTTATGGGGACAGTTGAATTCACCCCTCCACTTT. It encodes CASSLWGQLNSPLHF.

This clonotype was detected a few times. V gene TRBV20-1 combines with J gene TRBJ2-4; 8 nucleotides agree with TRBD1. Germline CDR1 DFQATT, CDR2 SNEGSKA (reference sequence). V gave up 5 bases and J gave up 0 bases; unmatched junction bases: 6. The CDR3 has 15 amino acids. CDR3 in amino acids: CSAPRTGLAKNIQYF. The CDR3 coding sequence is TGCAGTGCTCCAAGGACAGGGCTAGCCAAAAACATTCAGTACTTC.

This clonotype turned up a few times. The chain has TRBV2 and TRBJ1-2; 10 bases map to TRBD1. The CDR3 is 14 residues long. The J segment lost 4 bases and the V segment lost 7 bases, leaving 6 bases of the junction unmatched. The germline V gene encodes CDR1 SNHLY and CDR2 FYNNEI. Here the CDR3 DNA reads TGTGCCAGCAAAACGACAGGGGGCAGCTATGGCTACACCTTC. Its protein product is CASKTTGGSYGYTF.

This clonotype has just one count. The chain has TRBV6-5 and TRBJ2-1; 9 bases agree with TRBD2. From germline, CDR1 is MNHEY and CDR2 SVGAGI. This CDR3 is built from 16 residues. The J segment lost 10 bases and the V segment lost 6 bases, leaving 16 bases of the junction unmatched. CDR3 region: CASSRASGDFLGEQFF. The CDR3, as DNA: TGTGCCAGCAGCAGAGCTAGCGGGGACTTCTTGGGGGAGCAGTTCTTC.

The table lists this clonotype with a few counts. This sequence joins TRBV5-1 and TRBJ2-2, with D maybe TRBD1 (7 bases). Trimming took 1 base from V and 3 from J, leaving 13 bases between them. There are 16 residues in the CDR3. Germline CDR1 SGHRS, CDR2 YFSETQ. The CDR3 region is CASSLFQGGYTGELFF. The CDR3, as DNA: TGCGCCAGCAGCTTGTTCCAGGGGGGTTACACCGGGGAGCTGTTTTTT.

The chain uses TRBV30 and TRBJ2-7, with D possibly being TRBD1 (6 bases). Germline V gives CDR1 GTSNPN, CDR2 SVGIG (reference sequence). V gave up 3 bases and J gave up 0 bases, with 9 bases separating them. The CDR3 consists of 13 residues. Here the CDR3 reads CAWRGAASYEQYF. DNA for the CDR3: TGTGCCTGGAGGGGGGCTGCCTCCTACGAGCAGTACTTC.

In the case of this clonotype: Relative to the germline gene, one junction end is altered; a read error may explain this. V usage is TRBV6-5 and J usage is TRBJ1-2; TRBD1 matches 9 bases. This CDR3 has 14 residues. Looked up from germline, CDR1 is MNHEY and CDR2 is SVGAGI. CDR3 coding DNA: TGTGCCAGCAGTTACAACAGGGGGCAGAATGGCCACACCTTC. Translated: CASSYNRGQNGHTF.

Concerning this clonotype: One end of the junction does not line up with germline, which may come from a read error. V usage is TRBV5-6 and J usage is TRBJ1-2, with TRBD1 matching over 8 bases. There are 17 residues in the CDR3. CDR1 and CDR2 (germline): SGHDT, YYEEEE. The CDR3 region is CTSSSDGQGGYNYGYTF. CDR3 DNA: TGTACCAGCAGCTCGGATGGACAGGGAGGATACAACTATGGCTACACCTTC. Variable domain in full (rest from reference TRBV5-6 and TRBJ1-2): DAGVTQSPTHLIKTRGQQVTLRCSPKSGHDTVSWYQQALGQGPQFIFQYYEEEERQRGNFPDRFSGHQFPNYSSELNVNALLLGDSALYLCTSSSDGQGGYNYGYTFGSGTRLTVV.

About this clonotype: At one boundary the junction diverges from the germline segment, which might be a read error. This sequence joins TRBV7-3 and TRBJ2-1; maybe TRBD2 (6 bases). This CDR3 is 16 amino acids long. Per germline, CDR1 SGHTA and CDR2 FQGTGA. In nucleotides, the CDR3 is TGTGCCAGCAGCTTATCGCCGGGGAGGTCCTACAGTGAGCAGTTCTTC. It codes for CASSLSPGRSYSEQFF.

J is TRBJ1-5 and V is TRBV5-6; D gene unclear. This CDR3 comprises 12 residues. Trimming stripped 7 bases from V and 4 bases from J, with 9 bases between. The V gene's germline CDR1 is SGHDT and CDR2 YYEEEE. CDR3: CASARGNQPQHF. The CDR3 bases are TGTGCCAGCGCGCGGGGAAATCAGCCCCAGCATTTT.

The table lists this clonotype with a few counts. The chain carries TRBV11-2 and TRBJ1-6, with D unresolved. The CDR3 runs 15 residues. CDR1 is SGHAT, CDR2 FQNNGV, per germline. Trimming left V 4 bases short and J 8 bases short, with 15 bases between. CDR3 DNA sequence: TGTGCCAGCAGCTCGGACTCAAGGCCAGATTCACCCCTCCACTTT. Translating gives CASSSDSRPDSPLHF. Full variable domain (remainder filled in from reference TRBV11-2 and TRBJ1-6): EAGVAQSPRYKIIEKRQSVAFWCNPISGHATLYWYQQILGQGPKLLIQFQNNGVVDDSQLPKDRFSAERLKGVDSTLKIQPAKLEDSAVYLCASSSDSRPDSPLHFGNGTRLTVT.

CDR3 in DNA: TGCGCCAGCAGCCTAGGACTAGCGGGAGGCGACAATGAGCAGTTCTTC. Encoded protein: CASSLGLAGGDNEQFF. The chain employs TRBV5-1 and TRBJ2-1; TRBD2 agrees at 14 bases. Germline-derived CDR1 and CDR2 are SGHRS and YFSETQ. CDR3 length: 16 amino acids. Trimming removed 4 bases from V and 5 bases from J; junction bases left unmatched: 5.

This clonotype appeared a few times. This sequence joins TRBV20-1 and TRBJ2-1, with TRBD2 identical over 9 bases. The CDR3 length is 18 residues. Trimming removed 3 bases from V and 4 bases from J; junction bases left unmatched: 16. The V gene's germline CDR1 is DFQATT and CDR2 SNEGSKA (reference sequence). In DNA, the CDR3 is TGCAGTGCTAGTTTTGCGGGAGGGCCGTATGGGTCGTACAATGAGCAGTTCTTC. It translates to CSASFAGGPYGSYNEQFF.

With regard to this clonotype: A much larger clone differs by one base, so this may be a read error. The chain is built from TRBV7-8 and TRBJ2-4; no definite D call. The J call may be incorrect, as the DNA end agrees better with TRBJ2-7. The germline CDR1 and CDR2 sequences are SGHVS and FQNEAQ. CDR3 length: 11 amino acids. CDR3 residues: CACSLLYEQYF. In nucleotides, the CDR3 is TGTGCCTGCAGCTTACTGTACGAGCAGTACTTC.